This T cell receptor (beta chain) was recorded in a study of blood T cell repertoires in COVID-19. Background on the study: In each case, the material was cDNA or gDNA derived from T cells, B-cell-depleted T cells, or PBMCs.

Germline lookup yields CDR1 SGHTA and CDR2 FQGNSA. V was shortened by 6 bases and J by 2 bases, with 10 bases between the two germline ends. CDR3 length: 13 amino acids. In the source study's methods: Amplification with reference gene primers provided the estimates of nucleated cell counts. Some clones are missing from TCRdb's copy, which holds only in-frame ones; the method was immunoSEQ multiplex PCR. V and J calls and clone size follow that table, whereas D and trimming were derived from the DNA. The top ten hold approximately 9.4% of the sample, which has over 120,000 clones, roughly 80% seen once.

Source material: peripheral blood. The J gene is TRBJ2-5, the V gene TRBV7-2; tentative D call: TRBD1 (5 bases). This TCR derives from a woman aged 50 to 60 with active or convalescent COVID-19. CDR3 sequence (DNA): TGTGCCAGCAGGTGGACACAACAAGAGACCCAGTACTTC. Protein sequence: CASRWTQQETQYF.